This is a list of T cell receptor beta chains from one sample in a study of shared clonotypes between healthy human individuals. Clones were sequenced by immunoSEQ multiplex PCR, and TCRdb holds only the in-frame ones, with some missing. The sample holds roughly 1 million clones, more than 75% seen once. What was sequenced was memory CD4+ T cells from PBMCs. Receptors originate from a man aged 18 to 30 in good health. Some clones in this sample may be carry-over from other donors' samples. Each CDR3 is given with its conserved first and last residue. A D gene is named only where the DNA matches it firmly.

>TRBD1|TRBV28|TRBJ1-2
TGTGCCAGCAGTGACCCGGGACAGGCCTTCTATGGCTACACCTTC
CASSDPGQAFYGYTF
>-|TRBV2|TRBJ2-7
TGTGCCAGCAGTGCAGACAGCCCCGAGCAGTACTTC
CASSADSPEQYF
>-|TRBV18|TRBJ2-3
TGTGCCAGCTCACCTCCCGGGGGCACAGATACGCAGTATTTT
CASSPPGGTDTQYF
>-|TRBV28|TRBJ2-4
TGTGCCAGCAGTTTCGGCGGAAAAAACATTCAGTACTTC
CASSFGGKNIQYF
>-|TRBV28|TRBJ1-1
TGTGCCAGCAGTCGACTGTCCGACGGCGAAGAAGCTTTCTTT
CASSRLSDGEEAFF
>TRBD1|TRBV5-1|TRBJ2-7
TGCGCCAGCAGCTGGGACAGGGGAGGGACCTACGAGCAGTACTTC
CASSWDRGGTYEQYF
>-|TRBV30|TRBJ2-3
TGTGCCTGGAGTGTAGCAGGCACAGATACGCAGTATTTT
CAWSVAGTDTQYF
>-|TRBV6-5|TRBJ2-7
TGTGCCAGCAGAAAACTTGATCCAGACGAGCAGTACTTC
CASRKLDPDEQYF
>-|TRBV27|TRBJ1-2
TGTGCCAGCTCCCGGGCAGGCCTCTATGGCTACACCTTC
CASSRAGLYGYTF
>-|TRBV6-5|TRBJ1-4
TGTGCCAGCAGTTATTCGTCCGAAATTGAAAAACTGTTTTTT
CASSYSSEIEKLFF
>TRBD2|TRBV29-1|TRBJ2-7
TGCAGCGAGAGCCACCTGGATCGACTAGCGGGAATTTACGAGCAGTACTTC
CSESHLDRLAGIYEQYF
>-|TRBV7-9|TRBJ1-2
TGTGCCAGGGGGCTAATCCCGGGGGACTATGGCTACACCTTC
CARGLIPGDYGYTF
>TRBD1|TRBV5-5|TRBJ1-1
TGTGCCAGCAGCAGGAAATTTGGGGACAGGGGATTAAACACTGAAGCTTTCTTT
CASSRKFGDRGLNTEAFF
>TRBD1|TRBV30|TRBJ2-7
TGTGCCTGGAGTGTGGGGCTTGGACAGGGGCCATACTTC
CAWSVGLGQGPYF
>-|TRBV2|TRBJ1-5
TGTGCCAGCAGTCCTAGGGCGAATCAGCCCCAGCATTTT
CASSPRANQPQHF
>-|TRBV4-2|TRBJ1-3
TGTGCCAGCAGCCATGTAGGCCGAGGAAACACCATATATTTT
CASSHVGRGNTIYF
>-|TRBV9|TRBJ1-2
TGTGCCAGCAGCGTAGATCAACGGAGAGTATACGGCTACACCTTC
CASSVDQRRVYGYTF
>-|TRBV6-6|TRBJ2-7
TGTGCCAGCACCTCGCAGGGCGTCGAGCAGTACTTC
CASTSQGVEQYF
>-|TRBV6-6|TRBJ2-1
TGTGCCAGCAGTTACCTCAGTGGCAATGAGCAGTTCTTC
CASSYLSGNEQFF
>-|TRBV9|TRBJ2-2
TGTGCCAGCAGCCCAAGACGGGGGTCCATCGGGGAGCTGTTTTTT
CASSPRRGSIGELFF